Its frequency marks the clone carrying this TCR beta chain as medium-sized (0.01 to 0.1%). Antigen specificity is unknown. Germline V gives CDR1 WNHNN, CDR2 SYGVQD (reference sequence). The CDR3 extends over 16 amino acids. The entry originates in a study of human CD8 memory T cell subsets. Study-wide findings and caveats: Although both stem-like subsets shared clonotypes with effector memory cells, the stem-like memory and precursor exhausted T cell repertoires overlapped only minimally with each other.

The authors made TCR beta libraries using UMI-labeled 5' RACE. TCRdb reanalyzed the 5' RACE reads, giving one entry per CDR3 protein sequence and no DNA. Seen in this sample are some 9,000 distinct CDR3 sequences; the ten most common clones hold less than 25%. Total CD8+ T cells underwent enrichment via negative magnetic separation. The RNA's source was duplicate vials of fewer than 190,000 sorted CD8+ T cells per subset. Sequencing was carried out using CD8+ T cells from PBMCs. This TCR was sampled from a human donor in good health. V is TRBV10-1 and J is TRBJ1-3; TCRdb selects TRBD1, and the lack of DNA leaves this call unchecked. The chain's CDR3 is CASSDTGQISGNTIYF.